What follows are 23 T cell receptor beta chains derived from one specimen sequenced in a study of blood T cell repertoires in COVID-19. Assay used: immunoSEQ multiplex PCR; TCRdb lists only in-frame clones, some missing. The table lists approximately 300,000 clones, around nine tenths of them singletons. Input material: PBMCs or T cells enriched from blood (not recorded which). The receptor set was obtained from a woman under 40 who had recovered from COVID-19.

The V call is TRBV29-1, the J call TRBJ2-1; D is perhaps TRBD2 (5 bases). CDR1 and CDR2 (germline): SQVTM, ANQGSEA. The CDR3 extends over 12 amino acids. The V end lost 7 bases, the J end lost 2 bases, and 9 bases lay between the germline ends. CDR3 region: CSAAGTYNEQFF. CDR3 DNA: TGCAGCGCTGCCGGGACCTACAATGAGCAGTTCTTC.

CDR3 in DNA: TGTGCCAGCAGTTTTTCCCCTTCAATCCGGACAGATTCCTACGAGCAGTACTTC. This encodes CASSFSPSIRTDSYEQYF. J is TRBJ2-7 and V is TRBV6-2 or TRBV6-3; weak D call: TRBD1 (6 bases). The CDR3 length is 18 residues. In germline, CDR1 is MNHEY, CDR2 SVGEGT. The V and J ends lost 4 bases and 1 base respectively, with 23 bases between them.

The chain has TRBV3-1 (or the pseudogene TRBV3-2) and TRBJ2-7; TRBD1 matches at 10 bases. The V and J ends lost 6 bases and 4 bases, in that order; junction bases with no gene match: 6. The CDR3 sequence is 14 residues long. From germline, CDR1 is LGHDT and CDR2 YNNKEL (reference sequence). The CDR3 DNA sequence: TGTGCCAGCAGTCCCGGGACAGGGGCTTACGAGCAGTACTTC. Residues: CASSPGTGAYEQYF.

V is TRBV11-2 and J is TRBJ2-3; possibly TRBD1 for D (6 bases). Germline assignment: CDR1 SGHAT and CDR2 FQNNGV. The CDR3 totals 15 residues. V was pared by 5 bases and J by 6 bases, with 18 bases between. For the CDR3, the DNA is TGTGCCAGCAGCACAGGGCTGGGGGCCTTCGATACGCAGTATTTT. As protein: CASSTGLGAFDTQYF.

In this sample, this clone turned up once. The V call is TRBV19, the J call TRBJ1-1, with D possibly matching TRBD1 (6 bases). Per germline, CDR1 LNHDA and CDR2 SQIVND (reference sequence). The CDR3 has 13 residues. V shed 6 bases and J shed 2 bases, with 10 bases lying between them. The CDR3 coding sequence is TGTGCCAGTAGACCACAGGGAAACACTGAAGCTTTCTTT. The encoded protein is CASRPQGNTEAFF.

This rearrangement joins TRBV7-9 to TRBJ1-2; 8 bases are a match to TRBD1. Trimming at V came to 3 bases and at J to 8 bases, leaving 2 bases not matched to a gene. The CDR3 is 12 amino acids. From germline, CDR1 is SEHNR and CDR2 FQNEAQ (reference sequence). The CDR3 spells CASSFQGAGYTF. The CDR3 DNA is TGTGCCAGCAGCTTTCAGGGGGCGGGCTACACCTTC.

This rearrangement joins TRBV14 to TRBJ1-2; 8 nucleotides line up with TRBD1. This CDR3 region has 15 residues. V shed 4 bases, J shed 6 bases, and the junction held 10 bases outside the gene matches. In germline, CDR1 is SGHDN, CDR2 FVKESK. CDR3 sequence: CASSPGTGRVNGYTF. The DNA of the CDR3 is TGTGCCAGCAGCCCGGGGACAGGAAGGGTGAATGGCTACACCTTC.

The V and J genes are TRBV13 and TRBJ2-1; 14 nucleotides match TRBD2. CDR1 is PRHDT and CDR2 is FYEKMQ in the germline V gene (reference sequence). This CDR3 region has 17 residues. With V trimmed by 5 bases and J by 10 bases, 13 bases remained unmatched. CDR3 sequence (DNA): TGTGCCAGCAGCCTCACAGGACTAGCGGGAGGACAAATCGAGCAGTTCTTC. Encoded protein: CASSLTGLAGGQIEQFF.

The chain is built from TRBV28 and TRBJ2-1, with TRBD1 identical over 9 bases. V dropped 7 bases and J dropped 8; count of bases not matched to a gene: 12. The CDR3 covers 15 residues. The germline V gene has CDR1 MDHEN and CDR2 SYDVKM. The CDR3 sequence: CASNRPGQGGYEQFF. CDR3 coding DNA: TGTGCCAGCAATCGCCCGGGACAGGGTGGATATGAGCAGTTCTTC.

CDR3 sequence (DNA): TGTGCCAGCAGTTTGGCAGGGCTACAGAATCAGCCCCAGCATTTT. Encoded protein: CASSLAGLQNQPQHF. This chain joins TRBV27 and TRBJ1-5; possible D gene TRBD1, 5 bases. Trimming stripped 3 bases from V and 4 bases from J, with 13 bases between. Germline V lookup: CDR1 MNHEY, CDR2 SMNVEV (reference sequence). This CDR3 contains 15 residues.

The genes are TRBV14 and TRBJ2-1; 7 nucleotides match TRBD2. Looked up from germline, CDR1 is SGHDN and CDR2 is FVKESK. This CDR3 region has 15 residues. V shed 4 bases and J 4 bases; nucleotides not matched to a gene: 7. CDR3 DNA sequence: TGTGCCAGCAGCCTAGTGAGCGGGGCATACAATGAGCAGTTCTTC. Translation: CASSLVSGAYNEQFF.

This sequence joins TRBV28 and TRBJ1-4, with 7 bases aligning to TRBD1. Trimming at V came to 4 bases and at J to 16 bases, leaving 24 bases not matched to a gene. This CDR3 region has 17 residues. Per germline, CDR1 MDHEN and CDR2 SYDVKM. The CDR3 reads CASSSGEAGGLMKSGFF. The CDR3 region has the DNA TGTGCCAGCAGTTCTGGGGAGGCAGGGGGATTAATGAAAAGTGGGTTTTTT.

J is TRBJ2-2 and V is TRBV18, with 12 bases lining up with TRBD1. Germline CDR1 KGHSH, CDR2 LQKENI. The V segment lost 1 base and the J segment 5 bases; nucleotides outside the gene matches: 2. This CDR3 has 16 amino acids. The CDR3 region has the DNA TGTGCCAGCTCACCACTGGGACAGGGGGCAACCGGGGAGCTGTTTTTT. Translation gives CASSPLGQGATGELFF.

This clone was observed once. CDR3 in amino acids: CASSVGTFGDTDTQYF. For the CDR3, the DNA is TGTGCCAGCAGCGTGGGGACTTTCGGGGACACAGATACGCAGTATTTT. The V call is TRBV9, the J call TRBJ2-3; D possibly corresponds to TRBD2 (6 bases). The germline V gene has CDR1 SGDLS and CDR2 YYNGEE. V dropped 2 bases and J dropped 2 bases, with 15 bases sitting between them. The CDR3 contains 16 residues.

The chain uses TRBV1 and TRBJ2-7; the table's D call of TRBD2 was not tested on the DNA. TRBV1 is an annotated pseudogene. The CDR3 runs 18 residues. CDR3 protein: CTSSQAQRERIFFNEQYF. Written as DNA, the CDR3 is TGCACCAGCAGCCAAGCCCAGCGGGAGCGCATCTTTTTTAACGAGCAGTACTTC.

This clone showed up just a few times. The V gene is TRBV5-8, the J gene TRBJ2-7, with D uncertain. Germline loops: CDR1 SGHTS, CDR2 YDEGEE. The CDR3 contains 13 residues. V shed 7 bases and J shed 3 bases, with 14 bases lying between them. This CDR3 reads CASETSIYYEQYF. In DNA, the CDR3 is TGTGCCAGCGAGACATCTATCTACTACGAGCAGTACTTC.

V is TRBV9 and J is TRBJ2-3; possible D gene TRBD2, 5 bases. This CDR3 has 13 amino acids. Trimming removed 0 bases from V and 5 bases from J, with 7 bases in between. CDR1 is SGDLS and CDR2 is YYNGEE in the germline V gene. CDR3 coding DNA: TGTGCCAGCAGCGTAGCCGGGGAAGATACGCAGTATTTT. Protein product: CASSVAGEDTQYF.

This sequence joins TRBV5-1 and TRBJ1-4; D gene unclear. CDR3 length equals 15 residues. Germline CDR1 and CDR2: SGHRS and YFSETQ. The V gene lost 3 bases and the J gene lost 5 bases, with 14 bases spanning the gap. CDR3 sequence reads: CASSYPNTDNEKLFF. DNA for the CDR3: TGCGCCAGCAGCTATCCCAACACAGACAATGAAAAACTGTTTTTT.

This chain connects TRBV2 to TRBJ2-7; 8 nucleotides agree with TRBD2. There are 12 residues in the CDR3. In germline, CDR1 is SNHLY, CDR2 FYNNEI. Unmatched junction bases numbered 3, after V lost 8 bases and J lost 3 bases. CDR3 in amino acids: CASALADYEQYF. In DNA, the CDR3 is TGTGCCAGCGCACTAGCGGACTACGAGCAGTACTTC. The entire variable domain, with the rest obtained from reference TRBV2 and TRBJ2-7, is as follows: EPEVTQTPSHQVTQMGQEVILRCVPISNHLYFYWYRQILGQKVEFLVSFYNNEISEKSEIFDDQFSVERPDGSNFTLKIRSTKLEDSAMYFCASALADYEQYFGPGTRLTVT.

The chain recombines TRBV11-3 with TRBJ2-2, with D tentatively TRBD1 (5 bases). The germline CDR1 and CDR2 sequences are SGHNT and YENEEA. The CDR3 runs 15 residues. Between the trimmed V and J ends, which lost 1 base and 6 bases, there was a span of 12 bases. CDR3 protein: CASSLGTSLPGELFF. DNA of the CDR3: TGTGCCAGCAGCTTAGGGACAAGTCTCCCCGGGGAGCTGTTTTTT.

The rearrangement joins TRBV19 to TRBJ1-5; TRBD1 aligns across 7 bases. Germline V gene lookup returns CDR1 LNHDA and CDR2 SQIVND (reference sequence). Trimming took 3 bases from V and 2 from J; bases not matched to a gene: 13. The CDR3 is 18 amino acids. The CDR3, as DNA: TGTGCCAGTAGTATGACGGCTGACAGGGCGTATGGCAATCAGCCCCAGCATTTT. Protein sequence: CASSMTADRAYGNQPQHF.

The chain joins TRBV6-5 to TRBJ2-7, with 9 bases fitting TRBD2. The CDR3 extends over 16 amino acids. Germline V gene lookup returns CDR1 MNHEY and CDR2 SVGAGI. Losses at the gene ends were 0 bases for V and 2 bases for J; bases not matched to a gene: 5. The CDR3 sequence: CASSYSIPSGAYEQYF. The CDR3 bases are TGTGCCAGCAGTTACTCTATCCCTAGCGGGGCCTACGAGCAGTACTTC.

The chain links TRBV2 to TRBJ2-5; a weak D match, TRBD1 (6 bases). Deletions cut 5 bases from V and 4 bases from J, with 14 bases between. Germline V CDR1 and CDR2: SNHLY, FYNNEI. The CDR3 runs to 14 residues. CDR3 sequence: CASSRTAIGETQYF. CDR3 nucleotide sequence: TGTGCCAGCAGTCGGACAGCTATTGGAGAGACCCAGTACTTC.